The 11 T cell receptor beta chains presented below share a single source sample, sequenced in a study of T cells in Graves' hyperthyroidism and ophthalmopathy. RNA transcripts provided the source from which TCR beta CDR3 regions were amplified. The HTBI primer set drove a first-round RT-PCR of the TCR CDR3. MiXCR was run by TCRdb on the multiplex PCR reads, yielding one entry per CDR3 protein. The sample consists of 500,000 to 550,000 distinct CDR3 sequences, around 21% of them appearing once. Sequences were obtained from blood. All receptors come from a man between 18 and 35 years old with Graves' hyperthyroidism.

This clonotype came up many times. The chain uses TRBV7-9 and TRBJ1-2; 10 bases are shared with TRBD1. J lost 4 bases, V lost 4 bases, and 3 bases had no gene match. Germline V gives CDR1 SEHNR, CDR2 FQNEAQ (reference sequence). The CDR3 runs to 14 residues. CDR3 sequence (DNA): TGTGCCAGCAGCTCCGGGACAGGGGCCTATGGCTACACCTTC. Translation: CASSSGTGAYGYTF.

This sequence joins TRBV7-6 and TRBJ2-7, with 8 bases identical to TRBD1. Looked up from germline, CDR1 is SGHVS and CDR2 is FNYEAQ. Germline trimming cut 5 bases from V and 5 bases from J; bases unmatched to any gene: 17. This CDR3 comprises 17 residues. This chain's CDR3 is CASSPLDRDLSVDEQYF. The CDR3 region has the DNA TGTGCCAGCAGCCCCCTGGACAGGGATTTATCGGTGGACGAGCAGTACTTC. The full variable domain, with the rest looked up from reference TRBV7-6 and TRBJ2-7, is GAGVSQSPRYKVTKRGQDVALRCDPISGHVSLYWYRQALGQGPEFLTYFNYEAQQDKSGLPNDRFSAERPEGSISTLTIQRTEQRDSAMYRCASSPLDRDLSVDEQYFGPGTRLTVT.

Ten or more counts support this clonotype. One base away lies a much larger clone, so this may be a sequencing read error. The chain's CDR3 is CASSEYGYTF. The DNA for the CDR3 is TGTGCCAGCAGTGAATATGGCTACACCTTC. V is TRBV6-1 and J is TRBJ1-2, with D unresolved. The germline V gene encodes CDR1 MNHNS and CDR2 SASEGT. V was pared by 2 bases and J by 5 bases, with 0 bases between. CDR3 length: 10 residues.

This clonotype came up many times. This chain joins TRBV12-3 or TRBV12-4 and TRBJ2-7; a weak D match, TRBD2 (7 bases). This CDR3 comprises 15 residues. V was trimmed by 6 bases and J by 5 bases, leaving 20 bases between them. The CDR3 region is CASSPGVGGGDEQYF. In DNA form, the CDR3 reads TGTGCCAGCAGCCCCGGGGTAGGCGGGGGCGACGAGCAGTACTTC.

This clonotype was counted many times. The rearrangement uses TRBV20-1 and TRBJ2-5; unclear D gene. CDR1 DFQATT and CDR2 SNEGSKA come from the germline V gene (reference sequence). Trimming took off 7 bases at V and 5 bases at J, with 23 bases between the two ends. The CDR3 runs to 15 residues. CDR3 DNA sequence: TGCAGTGTCCCAGGAATTTTAGCCCACCCGGAGACCCAGTACTTC. This sequence encodes CSVPGILAHPETQYF.

This clonotype was counted ten times or more. The chain is built from TRBV12-3 or TRBV12-4 and TRBJ1-1, with D uncertain. V shed 5 bases and J shed 1 base, with 8 bases lying between them. This CDR3 spans 13 amino acids. The CDR3: CASSPWSNTEAFF. The CDR3, as DNA: TGTGCCAGCAGTCCGTGGTCGAACACTGAAGCTTTCTTT.

This clonotype was observed at least ten times. The V and J genes are TRBV20-1 and TRBJ2-7; possibly TRBD1 for D (6 bases). Trimming shortened V by 3 bases and J by 0 bases, and 6 bases separated the two germline ends. This CDR3 has 12 amino acids. Looked up from germline, CDR1 is DFQATT and CDR2 is SNEGSKA (reference sequence). The CDR3 loop reads CSARDSSYEQYF. CDR3 bases: TGCAGTGCTAGGGACAGCTCCTACGAGCAGTACTTC.

The sample holds many counts of this clonotype. The CDR3, as DNA: TGTGCCAGCAGTGCCCTCCGGGACAGTGGCAATCAGCCCCAGCATTTT. Its translation is CASSALRDSGNQPQHF. The V gene is TRBV6-1, the J gene TRBJ1-5; 7 bases fit TRBD1. V shed 4 bases and J 2 bases; nucleotides not matched to a gene: 8. The CDR3 loop spans 16 amino acids. Per the germline V gene, CDR1 is MNHNS and CDR2 is SASEGT.

This clonotype was recorded at least ten times. The chain combines TRBV28 with TRBJ1-6; D is unclear. V was clipped by 11 bases and J by 0 bases, with 5 bases between them. The CDR3 is made up of 12 amino acids. The germline V gene has CDR1 MDHEN and CDR2 SYDVKM. The CDR3 is CASRSYNSPLHF. CDR3 sequence (DNA): TGTGCCTCCCGCTCCTATAATTCACCCCTCCACTTT.

In its sample, this clonotype was seen many times. This chain joins TRBV6-5 and TRBJ2-7; D assignment may be TRBD1 or TRBD2 (5 bases each). CDR1 is MNHEY and CDR2 is SVGAGI in the germline V gene. Trimming removed 2 bases at V and 2 bases at J, with 16 bases between. This CDR3 spans 16 amino acids. CDR3 protein: CASSYPPGRQTYEQYF. In DNA, the CDR3 is TGTGCCAGCAGTTACCCCCCGGGACGGCAGACCTACGAGCAGTACTTC.

This clonotype was picked up many times. This chain joins TRBV6-1 and TRBJ2-6, with 8 nucleotides matching TRBD1. The CDR3 loop spans 17 amino acids. CDR1 and CDR2 from the germline V gene are MNHNS and SASEGT. V gave up 6 bases and J gave up 1 base; unmatched junction bases: 8. CDR3: CASSPDRVGSGANVLTF. The CDR3 nucleotides are TGTGCCAGCAGCCCGGACAGGGTTGGGTCTGGGGCCAACGTCCTGACTTTC.